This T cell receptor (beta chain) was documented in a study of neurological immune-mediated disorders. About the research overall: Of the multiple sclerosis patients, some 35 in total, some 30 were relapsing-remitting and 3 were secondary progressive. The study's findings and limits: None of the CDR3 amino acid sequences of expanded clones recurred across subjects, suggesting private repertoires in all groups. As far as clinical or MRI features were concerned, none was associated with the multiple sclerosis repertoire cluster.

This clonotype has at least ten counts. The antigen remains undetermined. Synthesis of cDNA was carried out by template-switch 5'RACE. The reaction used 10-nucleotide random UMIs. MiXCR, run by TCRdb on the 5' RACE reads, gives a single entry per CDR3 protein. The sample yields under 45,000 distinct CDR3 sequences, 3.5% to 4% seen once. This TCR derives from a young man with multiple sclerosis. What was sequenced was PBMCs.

This CDR3 is CASSESLVGGYSLSQYF. CDR3 coding DNA: TGTGCCAGCAGTGAATCTTTAGTGGGAGGGTATTCCCTCTCGCAGTATTTT. The chain carries TRBV25-1 and TRBJ2-3; 7 nucleotides line up with TRBD2. This CDR3 is built from 17 residues. CDR1 and CDR2 from the germline V gene are MGHDK and SYGVNS. V was clipped by 1 base and J by 10 bases; unmatched bases: 17.